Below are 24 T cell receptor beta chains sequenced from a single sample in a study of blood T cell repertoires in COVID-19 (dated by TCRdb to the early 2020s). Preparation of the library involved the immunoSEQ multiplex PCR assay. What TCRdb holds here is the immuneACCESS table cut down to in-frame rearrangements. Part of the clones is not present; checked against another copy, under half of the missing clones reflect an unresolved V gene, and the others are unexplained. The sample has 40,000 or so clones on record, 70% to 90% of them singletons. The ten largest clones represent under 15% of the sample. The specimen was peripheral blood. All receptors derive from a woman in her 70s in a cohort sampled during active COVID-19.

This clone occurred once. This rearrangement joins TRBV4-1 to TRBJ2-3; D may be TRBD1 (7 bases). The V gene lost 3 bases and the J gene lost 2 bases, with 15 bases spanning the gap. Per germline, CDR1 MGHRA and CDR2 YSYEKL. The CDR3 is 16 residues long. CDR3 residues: CASSHEAGGITDTQYF. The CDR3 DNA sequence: TGCGCCAGCAGCCATGAAGCAGGGGGGATCACAGATACGCAGTATTTT.

The CDR3 reads CSVKEGASYEQYF. The CDR3, as DNA: TGCAGCGTTAAGGAGGGGGCTAGCTACGAGCAGTACTTC. This chain uses TRBV29-1 with TRBJ2-7, with D maybe TRBD1 (7 bases). Germline V gene data show CDR1 as SQVTM and CDR2 as ANQGSEA. There are 13 residues in the CDR3. V was pared by 5 bases and J by 3 bases, with 14 bases between.

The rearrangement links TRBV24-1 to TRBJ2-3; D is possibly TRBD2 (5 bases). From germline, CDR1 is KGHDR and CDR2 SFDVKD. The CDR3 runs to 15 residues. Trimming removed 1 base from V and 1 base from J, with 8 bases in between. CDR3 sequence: CATSDFSGGTDTQYF. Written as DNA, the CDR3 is TGTGCCACCAGTGATTTCTCCGGGGGCACAGATACGCAGTATTTT.

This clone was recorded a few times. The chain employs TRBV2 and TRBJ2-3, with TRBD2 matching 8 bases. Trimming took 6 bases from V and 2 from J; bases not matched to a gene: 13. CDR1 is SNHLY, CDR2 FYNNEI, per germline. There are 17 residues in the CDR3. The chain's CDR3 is CASSNKVREAYTDTQYF. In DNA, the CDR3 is TGTGCCAGCAGCAACAAAGTGCGGGAGGCTTACACAGATACGCAGTATTTT.

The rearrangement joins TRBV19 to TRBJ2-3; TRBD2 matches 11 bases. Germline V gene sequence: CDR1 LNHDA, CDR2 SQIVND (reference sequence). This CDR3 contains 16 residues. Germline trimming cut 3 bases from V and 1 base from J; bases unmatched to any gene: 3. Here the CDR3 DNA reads TGTGCCAGTAGTATCCCGACTAGCGGGGGCACAGATACGCAGTATTTT. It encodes CASSIPTSGGTDTQYF.

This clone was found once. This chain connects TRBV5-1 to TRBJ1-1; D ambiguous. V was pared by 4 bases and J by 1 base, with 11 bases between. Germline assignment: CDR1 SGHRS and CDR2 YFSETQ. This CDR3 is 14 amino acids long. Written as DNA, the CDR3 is TGCGCCAGCAGCGCACACATTTCGAACACTGAAGCTTTCTTT. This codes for CASSAHISNTEAFF.

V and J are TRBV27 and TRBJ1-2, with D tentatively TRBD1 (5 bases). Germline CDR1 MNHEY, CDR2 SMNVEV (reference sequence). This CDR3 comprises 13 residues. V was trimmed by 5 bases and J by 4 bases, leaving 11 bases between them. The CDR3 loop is CASSLQGPYGYTF. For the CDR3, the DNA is TGTGCCAGCAGTCTCCAGGGTCCCTATGGCTACACCTTC.

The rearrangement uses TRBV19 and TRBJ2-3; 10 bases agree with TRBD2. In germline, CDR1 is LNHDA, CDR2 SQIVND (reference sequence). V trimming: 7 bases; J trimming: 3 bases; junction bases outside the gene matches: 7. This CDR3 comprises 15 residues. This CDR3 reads CASTGLADQTDTQYF. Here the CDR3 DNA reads TGTGCCAGTACCGGACTAGCGGACCAGACAGATACGCAGTATTTT.

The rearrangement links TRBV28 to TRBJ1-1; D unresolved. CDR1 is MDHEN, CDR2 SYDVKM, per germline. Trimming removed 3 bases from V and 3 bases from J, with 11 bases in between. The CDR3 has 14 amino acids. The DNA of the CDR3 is TGTGCCAGCAGTTTGATTTCCGGTTACACTGAAGCTTTCTTT. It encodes CASSLISGYTEAFF. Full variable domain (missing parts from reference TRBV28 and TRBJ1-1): DVKVTQSSRYLVKRTGEKVFLECVQDMDHENMFWYRQDPGLGLRLIYFSYDVKMKEKGDIPEGYSVSREKKERFSLILESASTNQTSMYLCASSLISGYTEAFFGQGTRLTVV.

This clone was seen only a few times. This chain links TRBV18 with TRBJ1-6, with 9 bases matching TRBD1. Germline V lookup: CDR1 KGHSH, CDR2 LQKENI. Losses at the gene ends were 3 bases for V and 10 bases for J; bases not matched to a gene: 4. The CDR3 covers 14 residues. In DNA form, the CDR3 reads TGTGCCAGCTCACCCGGGACAGGGATGTCACCCCTCCACTTT. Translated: CASSPGTGMSPLHF.

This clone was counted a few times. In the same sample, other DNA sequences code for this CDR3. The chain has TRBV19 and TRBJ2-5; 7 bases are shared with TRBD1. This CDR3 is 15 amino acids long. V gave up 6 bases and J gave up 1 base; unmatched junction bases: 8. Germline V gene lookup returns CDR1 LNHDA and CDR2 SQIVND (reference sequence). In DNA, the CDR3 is TGTGCCAGTAGGACTACCGGGACAGCCCAAGAGACCCAGTACTTC. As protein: CASRTTGTAQETQYF.

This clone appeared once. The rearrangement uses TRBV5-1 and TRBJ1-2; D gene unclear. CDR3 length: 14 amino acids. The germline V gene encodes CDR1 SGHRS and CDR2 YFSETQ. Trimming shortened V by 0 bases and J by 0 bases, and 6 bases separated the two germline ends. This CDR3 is CASSLEVANYGYTF. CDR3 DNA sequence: TGCGCCAGCAGCTTGGAAGTAGCTAACTATGGCTACACCTTC.

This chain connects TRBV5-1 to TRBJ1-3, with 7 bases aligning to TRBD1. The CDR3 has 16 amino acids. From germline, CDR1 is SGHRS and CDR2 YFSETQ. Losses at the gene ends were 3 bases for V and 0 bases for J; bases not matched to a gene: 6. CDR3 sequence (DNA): TGCGCCAGCAGCTCGACAGCAGGGGGCTCTGGAAACACCATATATTTT. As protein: CASSSTAGGSGNTIYF.

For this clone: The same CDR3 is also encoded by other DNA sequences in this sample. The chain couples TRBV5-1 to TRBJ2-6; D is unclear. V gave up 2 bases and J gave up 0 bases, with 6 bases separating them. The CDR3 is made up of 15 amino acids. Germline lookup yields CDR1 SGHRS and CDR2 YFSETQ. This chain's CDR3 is CASSLSGSGANVLTF. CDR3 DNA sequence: TGCGCCAGCAGCTTATCGGGCTCTGGGGCCAACGTCCTGACTTTC.

The CDR3 sequence: CASSLWLAGGSGANVLTF. The CDR3 region has the DNA TGTGCCAGCAGTTTATGGCTAGCGGGAGGGTCTGGGGCCAACGTCCTGACTTTC. The chain employs TRBV28 and TRBJ2-6; 12 bases are a match to TRBD2. Unmatched junction bases numbered 1, after V lost 0 bases and J lost 1 base. Germline CDR1 MDHEN, CDR2 SYDVKM. This CDR3 has 18 residues.

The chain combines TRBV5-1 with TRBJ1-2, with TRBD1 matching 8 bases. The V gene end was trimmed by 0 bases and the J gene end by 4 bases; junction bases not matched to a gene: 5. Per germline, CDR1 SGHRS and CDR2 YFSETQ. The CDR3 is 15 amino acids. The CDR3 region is CASSLVQGVGYGYTF. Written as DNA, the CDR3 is TGCGCCAGCAGCTTGGTACAGGGGGTGGGCTATGGCTACACCTTC.

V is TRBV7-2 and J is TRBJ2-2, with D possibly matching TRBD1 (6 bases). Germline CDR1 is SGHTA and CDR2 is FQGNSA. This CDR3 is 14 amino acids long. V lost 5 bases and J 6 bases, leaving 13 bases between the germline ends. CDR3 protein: CASSTTGLAGELFF. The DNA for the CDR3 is TGTGCCAGCAGCACTACAGGGCTAGCCGGGGAGCTGTTTTTT.

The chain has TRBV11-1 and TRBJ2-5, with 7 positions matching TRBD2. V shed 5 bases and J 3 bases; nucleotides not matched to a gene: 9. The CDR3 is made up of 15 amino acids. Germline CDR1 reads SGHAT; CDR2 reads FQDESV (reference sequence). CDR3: CASSRRLAPEETQYF. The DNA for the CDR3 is TGTGCCAGCAGCCGGCGACTAGCCCCCGAAGAGACCCAGTACTTC.

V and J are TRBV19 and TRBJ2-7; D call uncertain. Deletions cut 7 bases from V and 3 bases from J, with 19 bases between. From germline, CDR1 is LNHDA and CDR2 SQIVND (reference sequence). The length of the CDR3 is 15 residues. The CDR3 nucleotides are TGTGCCAGTACCATTTCCTACCGAGCAGGCTACGAGCAGTACTTC. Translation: CASTISYRAGYEQYF.

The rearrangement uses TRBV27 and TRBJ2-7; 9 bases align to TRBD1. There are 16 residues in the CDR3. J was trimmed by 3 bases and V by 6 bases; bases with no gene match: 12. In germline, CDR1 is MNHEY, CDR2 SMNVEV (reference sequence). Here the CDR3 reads CASRATDRGRGYEQYF. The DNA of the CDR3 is TGTGCCAGCAGGGCCACCGACAGGGGGAGAGGCTACGAGCAGTACTTC.

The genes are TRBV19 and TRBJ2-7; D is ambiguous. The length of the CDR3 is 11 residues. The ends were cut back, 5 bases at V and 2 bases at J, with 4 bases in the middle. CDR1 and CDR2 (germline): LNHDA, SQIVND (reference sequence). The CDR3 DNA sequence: TGTGCCAGTAGTGCGACCTACGAGCAGTACTTC. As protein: CASSATYEQYF. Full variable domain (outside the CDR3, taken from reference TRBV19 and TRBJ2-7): DGGITQSPKYLFRKEGQNVTLSCEQNLNHDAMYWYRQDPGQGLRLIYYSQIVNDFQKGDIAEGYSVSREKKESFPLTVTSAQKNPTAFYLCASSATYEQYFGPGTRLTVT.

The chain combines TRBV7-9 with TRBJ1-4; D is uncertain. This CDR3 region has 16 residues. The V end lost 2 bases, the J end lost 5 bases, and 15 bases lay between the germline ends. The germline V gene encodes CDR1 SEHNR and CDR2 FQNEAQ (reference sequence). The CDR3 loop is CASSLSRSSRNEKLFF. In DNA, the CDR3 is TGTGCCAGCAGCTTATCTCGGAGCAGCCGAAATGAAAAACTGTTTTTT.

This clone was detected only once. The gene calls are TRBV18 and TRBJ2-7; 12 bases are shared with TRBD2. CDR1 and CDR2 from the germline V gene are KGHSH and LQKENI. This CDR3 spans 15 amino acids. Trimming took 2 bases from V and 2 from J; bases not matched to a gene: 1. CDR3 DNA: TGTGCCAGCTCACCAGGGACTAGCGGGCCCTACGAGCAGTACTTC. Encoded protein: CASSPGTSGPYEQYF.

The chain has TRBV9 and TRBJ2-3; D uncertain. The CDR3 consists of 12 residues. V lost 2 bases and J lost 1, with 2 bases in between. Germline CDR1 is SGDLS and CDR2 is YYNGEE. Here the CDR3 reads CASSVGTDTQYF. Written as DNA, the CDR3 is TGTGCCAGCAGCGTCGGCACAGATACGCAGTATTTT.